A single sample is the source of the 13 T cell receptor beta chains below, sequenced in a study of T cells expressing NK-cell markers. After re-calling the 5' RACE reads, TCRdb lists one entry per CDR3 protein, DNA absent. This listing includes 150,000 to 170,000 distinct CDR3 sequences. Specimen: blood T cells: a sorted CD56 or NKG2C T cell subset, CD4+ or CD8+ T cells, or bulk PBMC T cells (not recorded which). The receptors originated from a woman between 50 and 59 years old in good health.

This chain uses TRBV2 with TRBJ2-1. Looked up from germline, CDR1 is SNHLY and CDR2 is FYNNEI. The CDR3 covers 11 residues. The CDR3 loop reads CASSDRPEQFF.

The gene calls are TRBV5-1 and TRBJ1-2; TCRdb reports TRBD1, a call that lacks DNA to check it against. Germline V gene lookup returns CDR1 SGHRS and CDR2 YFSETQ. The CDR3 covers 14 residues. CDR3 in amino acids: CASNEYGINYGYTF.

The rearrangement links TRBV4-1 to TRBJ1-5; absent DNA, TCRdb's TRBD1 call cannot be checked. The germline CDR1 and CDR2 sequences are MGHRA and YSYEKL. The length of the CDR3 is 16 residues. CDR3 sequence reads: CASSQQGEVNNQPQHF.

This chain links TRBV5-1 with TRBJ2-1; with no DNA, the TCRdb D assignment of TRBD1 cannot be verified. There are 14 residues in the CDR3. The germline V gene has CDR1 SGHRS and CDR2 YFSETQ. The CDR3 sequence is CASSPTGINNEQFF. Full variable domain (outside the CDR3, taken from reference TRBV5-1 and TRBJ2-1): KAGVTQTPRYLIKTRGQQVTLSCSPISGHRSVSWYQQTPGQGLQFLFEYFSETQRNKGNFPGRFSGRQFSNSRSEMNVSTLELGDSALYLCASSPTGINNEQFFGPGTRLTVL.

The chain has TRBV6-5 and TRBJ1-2; without DNA, the TCRdb call of TRBD1 cannot be checked. The length of the CDR3 is 15 residues. The V gene's germline CDR1 is MNHEY and CDR2 SVGAGI. The CDR3 is CASSFRDRGREGYTF.

CDR3 loop: CASSQDLGDYGYTF. The chain couples TRBV3-1 to TRBJ1-2. The CDR3 sequence is 14 residues long. Per germline, CDR1 LGHDT and CDR2 YNNKEL (reference sequence).

V gene TRBV20-1 combines with J gene TRBJ2-3; lacking DNA, the TRBD2 call made by TCRdb goes unchecked. The CDR3 consists of 15 residues. Germline lookup yields CDR1 DFQATT and CDR2 SNEGSKA (reference sequence). CDR3 residues: CSATRAEQSTDTQYF.

The chain carries TRBV6-1 and TRBJ1-2; lacking DNA, the TRBD1 call made by TCRdb goes unchecked. This CDR3 region has 16 residues. Germline CDR1 is MNHNS and CDR2 is SASEGT. The CDR3 reads CASSPGTGLGNYGYTF.

The gene calls are TRBV27 and TRBJ1-1; the TCRdb D gene call, TRBD1, has no DNA to confirm it. Germline CDR1 reads MNHEY; CDR2 reads SMNVEV (reference sequence). The CDR3 is 13 residues long. The CDR3 here is CASHFQGDAEAFF.

The CDR3 is CASSQEAAWGVGNEQFF. The chain recombines TRBV4-1 with TRBJ2-1; TCRdb's assignment of TRBD1 cannot be checked, as there is no DNA. The CDR3 length is 17 residues. CDR1 and CDR2 from the germline V gene are MGHRA and YSYEKL.

This rearrangement joins TRBV5-1 to TRBJ2-1. Per the germline V gene, CDR1 is SGHRS and CDR2 is YFSETQ. This CDR3 has 14 amino acids. CDR3 residues: CASSLESLYNEQFF.

The genes are TRBV20-1 and TRBJ2-3; there is no DNA to check the TCRdb D call of TRBD1. The CDR3 length is 15 residues. In germline, CDR1 is DFQATT, CDR2 SNEGSKA (reference sequence). The CDR3 reads CSARVLAGEADTQYF.

The chain combines TRBV6-1 with TRBJ1-1; TCRdb gives TRBD1 as the D gene, but with no DNA this cannot be confirmed. The CDR3 is 15 amino acids. Germline assignment: CDR1 MNHNS and CDR2 SASEGT. The CDR3 loop is CASTLDTGGLTEAFF.